Listed below are T cell receptor beta chains from one sample, sequenced in a study of PD-L1 blockade in urothelial cancer. Produced via immunoSEQ multiplex PCR; TCRdb's table is partial and in-frame only. The repertoire holds some 31,000 clones, with 84% as singletons. The input for sequencing was PBMCs, taken around atezolizumab (anti-PD-L1) treatment. All receptors come from a man in his 70s with urothelial cancer. Each CDR3 is given with its conserved first and last residue. The D gene is left open where the match is weak. Some rows mark clone size as missing; the rest say once, few, many or name a class of expanded clone.

TRBD1	NA	TRBV30	TRBJ2-7	TGTGCCTGGAGTGCCCTAACAGGGGACGAGCAGTACTTC	CAWSALTGDEQYF
TRBD2	NA	TRBV7-2	TRBJ2-1	TGTGCCAGCAGCTTAGTTTCTAGCGGGACGATGCCAGAGCAGTTCTTC	CASSLVSSGTMPEQFF
TRBD1	NA	TRBV15	TRBJ2-5	TGTGCCACCAGCAGAGAAAGGGGACAGTACCAAGAGACCCAGTACTTC	CATSRERGQYQETQYF
NA	NA	TRBV27	TRBJ2-3	TGTGCCAGGCCACAGGGAGAAGGCACAGATACGCAGTATTTT	CARPQGEGTDTQYF
NA	few	TRBV5-1	TRBJ1-1	TGCGCCAGCAGCTTGGTACTTCAGGGAGGAGAAGCTTTCTTT	CASSLVLQGGEAFF
TRBD1	NA	TRBV4-2	TRBJ1-5	TGTGCCAGCAGCCACAACGACAGGGATAGCAATCAGCCCCAGCATTTT	CASSHNDRDSNQPQHF
TRBD2	NA	TRBV4-2	TRBJ2-7	TGTGCCAGCAGCCTCGCTAGCGGGGTCCCTTCCTACGAGCAGTACTTC	CASSLASGVPSYEQYF
NA	NA	TRBV4-3	TRBJ2-1	TGCGCCAGCAGCCCCCGGACAGACTACAATGAGCAGTTCTTC	CASSPRTDYNEQFF
NA	NA	TRBV7-8	TRBJ2-5	TGTGCCAGCAGCTCACCAACTAGCTTTGAGACCCAGTACTTC	CASSSPTSFETQYF
TRBD1	few	TRBV30	TRBJ1-6	TGTGCCTGTGACAGGGGTGGTAATTCACCCCTCCACTTT	CACDRGGNSPLHF
TRBD1	few	TRBV27	TRBJ1-3	TGTGCCAGCAAGGACAGGGGAGCGGCAAACACCATATATTTT	CASKDRGAANTIYF
TRBD1	NA	TRBV4-1	TRBJ2-6	TGCGCCAGCAGCCAAGATTGGGACAGGGTATTTGGTGGGGCCAACGTCCTGACTTTC	CASSQDWDRVFGGANVLTF
TRBD2	NA	TRBV14	TRBJ2-1	TGTGCCAGCAGCCAGGGGGGGTGGGGCAATGAGCAGTTCTTC	CASSQGGWGNEQFF
NA	few	TRBV7-9	TRBJ1-1	TGTGCCAGCAGCCCGACTAACACTGAAGCTTTCTTT	CASSPTNTEAFF
TRBD1	once	TRBV29-1	TRBJ1-2	TGCAGCGTTGGGACAGGTGTCACCGGCTACACCTTC	CSVGTGVTGYTF
TRBD1	once	TRBV4-3	TRBJ1-4	TGCGCCAGCAGCCAAGATCAGGGGACAGGGAATGAAAAACTGTTTTTT	CASSQDQGTGNEKLFF
TRBD1	NA	TRBV5-6	TRBJ1-5	TGTGCCAGCAGCTTGTGGGACAGGGACCAGCCCCAGCATTTT	CASSLWDRDQPQHF
TRBD2	NA	TRBV5-1	TRBJ2-5	TGCGCCAGCAGCCCGGACCCAGCGGGAGGGCGGGAGACCCAGTACTTC	CASSPDPAGGRETQYF
NA	NA	TRBV9	TRBJ2-7	TGTGCCAGCAGCGTAGTATCGTCGTTTTGCGTCTACGAGCAGTACTTC	CASSVVSSFCVYEQYF
NA	NA	TRBV21-1	TRBJ2-7	TGTGCCAGCAGCAAAAAAGGGACTAGCGGATACGAGCAGTACTTC	CASSKKGTSGYEQYF
NA	NA	TRBV6-1	TRBJ1-4	TGTGCCAGCAGTGGGGGAGCAGTCGGGGAAAAACTGTTTTTT	CASSGGAVGEKLFF
NA	NA	TRBV7-9	TRBJ2-5	TGTGCCAGCAGTCTCAGCGCGCAAGAGACCCAGTACTTC	CASSLSAQETQYF
TRBD1	NA	TRBV6-1	TRBJ1-1	TGTGCCAGCACACGGACAGGGGACACTGAAGCTTTCTTT	CASTRTGDTEAFF
TRBD1	NA	TRBV5-1	TRBJ2-1	TGCGCCAGCAGCCCAGACAGGGGGCTGATTAACAATGAGCAGTTCTTC	CASSPDRGLINNEQFF
NA	few	TRBV21-1	TRBJ1-1	TGTGCCAGCAGCACCTCACAGGGTAACACTGAAGCTTTCTTT	CASSTSQGNTEAFF
NA	NA	TRBV25-1	TRBJ2-1	TGTGCCAGTAGCTTGGATGAGCAGTTCTTC	CASSLDEQFF
NA	NA	TRBV27	TRBJ1-1	TGTGCCAGCAGTTCGACTCAGACGTTGAACACTGAAGCTTTCTTT	CASSSTQTLNTEAFF
TRBD2	NA	TRBV2	TRBJ2-5	TGTGCCAGCAGTTCAGCGGGGGGGCTGACCCAGTACTTC	CASSSAGGLTQYF
NA	NA	TRBV11-2	TRBJ2-3	TGTGCCAGCAGCCCCAGTAGCCCAGATACGCAGTATTTT	CASSPSSPDTQYF
TRBD1	once	TRBV2	TRBJ1-1	TGTGCCAGCAGGGGTCCAGGGGGCTTGGGGGCTTTCTTT	CASRGPGGLGAFF
NA	NA	TRBV5-1	TRBJ1-1	TGCGCCAGCAGCCCCTTTATGAACACTGAAGCTTTCTTT	CASSPFMNTEAFF
NA	NA	TRBV2	TRBJ1-5	TGTGCCAGCAGTGACTGGTCAGGGGTTCGCAATCAGCCCCAGCATTTT	CASSDWSGVRNQPQHF
NA	few	TRBV6-5	TRBJ1-2	TGTGCCAGCAGTTTATTCGCCTTTGACAGGACTAGGGGCTACACCTTC	CASSLFAFDRTRGYTF
TRBD1	NA	TRBV6-5	TRBJ1-1	TGTGCCAGCAGTACCGGGACAGGGCTACGGGCTGAAGCTTTCTTT	CASSTGTGLRAEAFF
NA	NA	TRBV7-9	TRBJ1-3	TGTGCCAGCATCCGGACAGCCCCATCTGGAAACACCATATATTTT	CASIRTAPSGNTIYF
TRBD2	NA	TRBV7-2	TRBJ2-5	TGTGCCAGCAGCTCCGGACTAGCGGGGACAGAGACCCAGTACTTC	CASSSGLAGTETQYF
TRBD1	once	TRBV7-9	TRBJ2-4	TGTGCCAGCAGCTTGGACAGGGTATCTACCAAAAACATTCAGTACTTC	CASSLDRVSTKNIQYF
TRBD2	NA	TRBV6-5	TRBJ2-7	TGTGCCAGCAGTTACTCACTAGCGGGAACTTACGAGCAGTACTTC	CASSYSLAGTYEQYF
TRBD2	medium-sized	TRBV5-6	TRBJ2-5	TGTGCCAGCAGCTTCGCTAGCGGACAAGAGACCCAGTACTTC	CASSFASGQETQYF
NA	NA	TRBV9	TRBJ1-1	TGTGCCAGCAGCGTAGTGGGGTGGGAGGACACTGAAGCTTTCTTT	CASSVVGWEDTEAFF
TRBD1	NA	TRBV6-1	TRBJ1-4	TGTGCCGGGAGACAGGGGGCGGATGAAAAACTGTTTTTT	CAGRQGADEKLFF
TRBD1	NA	TRBV6-1	TRBJ2-2	TGTGCCAGCCGGGACAGGACGAACACCGGGGAGCTGTTTTTT	CASRDRTNTGELFF
TRBD2	NA	TRBV5-4	TRBJ2-2	TGTGCCAGCAGCTTGGCCGGTGCTAGCGGGAGCTCCGGGGAGCTGTTTTTT	CASSLAGASGSSGELFF
TRBD1	NA	TRBV5-4	TRBJ2-5	TGTGCCAGCAGCTTGGAGCAGGGGGCTCGAGAGACCCAGTACTTC	CASSLEQGARETQYF
NA	few	TRBV9	TRBJ1-1	TGTGCCAGCAGCGTAGCCGGGGACACTGAAGCTTTCTTT	CASSVAGDTEAFF